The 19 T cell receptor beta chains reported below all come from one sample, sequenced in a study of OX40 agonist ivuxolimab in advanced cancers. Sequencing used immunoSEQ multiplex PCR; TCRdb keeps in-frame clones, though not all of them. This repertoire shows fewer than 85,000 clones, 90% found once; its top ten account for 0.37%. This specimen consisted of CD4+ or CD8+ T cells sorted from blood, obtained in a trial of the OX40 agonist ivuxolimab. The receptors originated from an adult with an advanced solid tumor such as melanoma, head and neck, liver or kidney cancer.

This chain's CDR3 is CASSLAQSTDTQYF. CDR3 nucleotide sequence: TGCGCCAGCAGCTTGGCCCAGAGTACAGATACGCAGTATTTT. This chain connects TRBV5-1 to TRBJ2-3; D remains unclear. This CDR3 is built from 14 residues. Germline lookup yields CDR1 SGHRS and CDR2 YFSETQ. Between the trimmed V and J ends, which lost 0 bases and 3 bases, there was a span of 8 bases.

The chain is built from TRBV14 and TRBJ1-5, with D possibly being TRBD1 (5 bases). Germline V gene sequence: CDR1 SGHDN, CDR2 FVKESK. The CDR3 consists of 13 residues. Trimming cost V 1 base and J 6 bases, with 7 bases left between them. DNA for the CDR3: TGTGCCAGCAGCCAAGGGACACTTCAGCCCCAGCATTTT. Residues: CASSQGTLQPQHF.

CDR3 sequence (DNA): TGTGCCAGCAGCTTATTGGGGAGGAGCACAGATACGCAGTATTTT. It yields the protein CASSLLGRSTDTQYF. The rearrangement uses TRBV11-2 and TRBJ2-3, with a tentative D call TRBD2 (6 bases). Trimming removed 2 bases at V and 0 bases at J, with 9 bases between. Per the germline V gene, CDR1 is SGHAT and CDR2 is FQNNGV. The CDR3 is made up of 15 amino acids.

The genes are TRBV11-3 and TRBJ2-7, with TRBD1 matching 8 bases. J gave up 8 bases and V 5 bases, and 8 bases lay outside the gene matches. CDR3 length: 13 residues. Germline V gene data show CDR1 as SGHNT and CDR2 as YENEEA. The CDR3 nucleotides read TGTGCCAGCAGCGGGACAGGTACTATCAAGCAGTACTTC. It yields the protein CASSGTGTIKQYF.

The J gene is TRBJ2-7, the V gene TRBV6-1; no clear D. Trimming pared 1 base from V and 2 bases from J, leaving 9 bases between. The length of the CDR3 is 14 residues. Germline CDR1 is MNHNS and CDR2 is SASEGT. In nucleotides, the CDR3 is TGTGCCAGCAGTGAAGGACCGGCTCCCTACGAGCAGTACTTC. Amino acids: CASSEGPAPYEQYF.

CDR3 nucleotide sequence: TGTGCCAGTAGTATTTCCGACACCTACGAGCAGTACTTC. This sequence encodes CASSISDTYEQYF. This chain joins TRBV19 and TRBJ2-7; unclear D gene. Trimming took 3 bases from V and 2 from J, leaving 8 bases between them. This CDR3 has 13 amino acids. The germline gives CDR1 LNHDA, CDR2 SQIVND (reference sequence).

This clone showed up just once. The CDR3 reads CASSERVQETQYF. The CDR3 nucleotides read TGTGCCAGCAGTGAGCGGGTACAAGAGACCCAGTACTTC. This chain connects TRBV27 to TRBJ2-5; a possible D gene is TRBD2 (6 bases). In germline, CDR1 is MNHEY, CDR2 SMNVEV (reference sequence). V lost 5 bases to trimming and J lost 2 bases, with 9 bases between them. The CDR3 consists of 13 residues.

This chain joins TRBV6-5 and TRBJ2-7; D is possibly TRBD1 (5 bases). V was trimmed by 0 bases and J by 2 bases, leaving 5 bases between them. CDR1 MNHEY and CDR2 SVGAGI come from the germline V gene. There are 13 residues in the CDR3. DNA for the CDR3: TGTGCCAGCAGTTACTCGGGGCCCTACGAGCAGTACTTC. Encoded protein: CASSYSGPYEQYF.

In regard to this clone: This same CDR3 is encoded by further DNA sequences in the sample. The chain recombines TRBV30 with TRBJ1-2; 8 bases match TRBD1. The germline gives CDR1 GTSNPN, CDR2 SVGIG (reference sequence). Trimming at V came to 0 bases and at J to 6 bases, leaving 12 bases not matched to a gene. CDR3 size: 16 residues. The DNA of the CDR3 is TGTGCCTGGAGTGTACGTGGCAGGGGGCTCCTCCATGGCTACACCTTC. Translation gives CAWSVRGRGLLHGYTF.

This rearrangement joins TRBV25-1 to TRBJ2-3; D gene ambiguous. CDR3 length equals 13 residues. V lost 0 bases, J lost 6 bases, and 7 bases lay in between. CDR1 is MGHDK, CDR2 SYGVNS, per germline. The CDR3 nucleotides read TGTGCCAGCAGTGAATACTTGCGCGATACGCAGTATTTT. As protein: CASSEYLRDTQYF. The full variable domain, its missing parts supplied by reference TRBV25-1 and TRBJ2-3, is EADIYQTPRYLVIGTGKKITLECSQTMGHDKMYWYQQDPGMELHLIHYSYGVNSTEKGDLSSESTVSRIRTEHFPLTLESARPSHTSQYLCASSEYLRDTQYFGPGTRLTVL.

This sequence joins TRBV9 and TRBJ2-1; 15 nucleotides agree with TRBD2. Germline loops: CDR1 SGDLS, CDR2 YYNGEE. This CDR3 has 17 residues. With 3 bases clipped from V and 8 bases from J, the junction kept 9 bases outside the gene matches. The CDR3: CASSASWGLAGGYEQFF. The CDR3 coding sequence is TGTGCCAGCAGCGCCAGCTGGGGACTAGCGGGAGGCTATGAGCAGTTCTTC. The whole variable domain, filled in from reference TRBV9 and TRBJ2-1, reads DSGVTQTPKHLITATGQRVTLRCSPRSGDLSVYWYQQSLDQGLQFLIQYYNGEERAKGNILERFSAQQFPDLHSELNLSSLELGDSALYFCASSASWGLAGGYEQFFGPGTRLTVL.

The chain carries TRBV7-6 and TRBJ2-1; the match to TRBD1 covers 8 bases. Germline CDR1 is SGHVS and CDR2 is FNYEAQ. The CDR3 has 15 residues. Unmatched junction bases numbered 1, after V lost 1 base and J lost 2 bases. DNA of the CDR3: TGTGCCAGCAGCTTAGGACAGGGGACCTACAATGAGCAGTTCTTC. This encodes CASSLGQGTYNEQFF.

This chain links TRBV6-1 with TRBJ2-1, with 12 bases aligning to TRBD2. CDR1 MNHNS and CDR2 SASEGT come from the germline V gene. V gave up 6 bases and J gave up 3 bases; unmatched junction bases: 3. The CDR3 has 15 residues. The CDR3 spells CASSKTSGGYNEQFF. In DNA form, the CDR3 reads TGTGCCAGCAGCAAGACTAGCGGGGGCTACAATGAGCAGTTCTTC.

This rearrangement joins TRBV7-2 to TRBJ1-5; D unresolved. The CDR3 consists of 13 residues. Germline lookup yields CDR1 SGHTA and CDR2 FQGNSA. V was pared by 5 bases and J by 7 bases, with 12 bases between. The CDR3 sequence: CASSPEGVQPQHF. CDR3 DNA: TGTGCCAGCAGCCCCGAGGGTGTACAGCCCCAGCATTTT.

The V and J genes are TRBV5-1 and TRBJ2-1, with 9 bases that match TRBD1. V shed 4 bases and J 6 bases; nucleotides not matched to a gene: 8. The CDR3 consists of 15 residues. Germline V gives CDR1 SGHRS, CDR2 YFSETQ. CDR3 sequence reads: CASSRGETGGNEQFF. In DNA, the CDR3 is TGCGCCAGCAGCCGAGGTGAGACAGGGGGCAATGAGCAGTTCTTC.

The CDR3 coding sequence is TGTGCCAGCAGCTCACTGACCCGACTAGCGGGGGATAAAGAGACCCAGTACTTC. This translates into CASSSLTRLAGDKETQYF. J is TRBJ2-5 and V is TRBV7-9, with TRBD2 matching 12 bases. Germline trimming cut 4 bases from V and 3 bases from J; bases unmatched to any gene: 12. Germline CDR1 is SEHNR and CDR2 is FQNEAQ (reference sequence). This CDR3 spans 18 amino acids.

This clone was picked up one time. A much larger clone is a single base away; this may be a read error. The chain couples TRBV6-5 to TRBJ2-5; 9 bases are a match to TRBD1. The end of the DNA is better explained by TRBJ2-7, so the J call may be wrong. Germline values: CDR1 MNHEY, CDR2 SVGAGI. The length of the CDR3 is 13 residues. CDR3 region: CASSRTGAYEQYF. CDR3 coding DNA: TGTGCCAGCAGTAGGACAGGGGCCTACGAGCAGTACTTC.

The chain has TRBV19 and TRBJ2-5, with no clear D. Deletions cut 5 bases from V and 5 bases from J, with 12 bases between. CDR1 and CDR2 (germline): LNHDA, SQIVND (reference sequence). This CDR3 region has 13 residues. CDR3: CASSRNLWETQYF. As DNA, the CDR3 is TGTGCCAGTAGTCGGAACCTGTGGGAGACCCAGTACTTC.

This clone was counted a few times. Here the CDR3 reads CASSPGQGDEKLFF. Written as DNA, the CDR3 is TGTGCCAGCAGCCCGGGACAGGGGGATGAAAAACTGTTTTTT. The V call is TRBV5-4, the J call TRBJ1-4; TRBD1 matches at 11 bases. This CDR3 comprises 14 residues. V dropped 4 bases and J dropped 6; count of bases not matched to a gene: 2. Per the germline V gene, CDR1 is SGHNT and CDR2 is YYREEE (reference sequence). Based on the CDR3 plus reference TRBV5-4 and TRBJ1-4, the full variable domain is ETGVTQSPTHLIKTRGQQVTLRCSSQSGHNTVSWYQQALGQGPQFIFQYYREEENGRGNFPPRFSGLQFPNYSSELNVNALELDDSALYLCASSPGQGDEKLFFGSGTQLSVL.